The text below deals with one TCR beta chain. Its antigen is undetermined. One junction end disagrees with the germline gene, perhaps due to a read error. Data came from immunoSEQ multiplex PCR; TCRdb stores just in-frame clones and leaves some out. The sample has more than 1 million clones; around 78% are singletons. This sample is part of a study of shared clonotypes between healthy human individuals. Study details: Three plates were used per donor for CD4 naive, three for CD4 memory, two for CD8 naive and one for CD8 memory. Study results and caveats: Relative to memory subsets, naive subsets generally showed larger estimated richness.

This CDR3 has 14 residues. Per the germline V gene, CDR1 is KGHSH and CDR2 is LQKENI. Sequenced material: memory CD4+ T cells from PBMCs. Subset of the sample: CD45RA-negative fraction. This TCR was recovered from a man between 18 and 35 years old in good health. Some clones in this sample may be carry-over from other donors' samples. The chain carries TRBV18 and TRBJ1-1, with a weak D call TRBD1 (5 bases). Here the CDR3 reads CASSPPGRGAEAFF. The CDR3 coding sequence is TGTGCCAGCTCCCCACCAGGGAGAGGAGCTGAAGCTTTCTTT. Full variable domain (outside the CDR3, taken from reference TRBV18 and TRBJ1-1): NAGVMQNPRHLVRRRGQEARLRCSPMKGHSHVYWYRQLPEEGLKFMVYLQKENIIDESGMPKERFSAEFPKEGPSILRIQQVVRGDSAAYFCASSPPGRGAEAFFGQGTRLTVV.